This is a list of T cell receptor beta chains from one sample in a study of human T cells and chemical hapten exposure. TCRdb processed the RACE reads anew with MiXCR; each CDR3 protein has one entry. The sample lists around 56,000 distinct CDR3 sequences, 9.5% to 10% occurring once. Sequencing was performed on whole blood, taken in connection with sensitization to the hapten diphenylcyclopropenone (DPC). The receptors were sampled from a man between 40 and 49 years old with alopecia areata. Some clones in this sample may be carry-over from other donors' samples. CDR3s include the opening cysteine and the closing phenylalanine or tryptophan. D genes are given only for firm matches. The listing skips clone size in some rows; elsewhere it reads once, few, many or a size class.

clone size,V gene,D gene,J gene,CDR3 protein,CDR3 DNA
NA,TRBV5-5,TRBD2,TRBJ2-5,CASSLMTSPETQYF,TGTGCCAGCAGCCTTATGACTAGCCCAGAGACCCAGTACTTC
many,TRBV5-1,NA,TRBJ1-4,CASSLRQGDEKLFF,TGCGCCAGCAGCTTGAGACAAGGGGATGAAAAACTGTTTTTT
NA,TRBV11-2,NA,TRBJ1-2,CASSLDYQNYGYTF,TGTGCCAGCAGCTTAGATTACCAGAACTATGGCTACACCTTC
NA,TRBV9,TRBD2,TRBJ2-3,CASSPAGGTDTQYF,TGTGCCAGCAGCCCAGCGGGAGGGACAGATACGCAGTATTTT
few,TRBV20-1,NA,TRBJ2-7,CSASITVSYEQYF,TGCAGTGCTAGTATCACAGTCTCCTACGAGCAGTACTTC
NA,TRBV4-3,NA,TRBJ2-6,CASSQGAGANVLTF,TGCGCCAGCAGCCAGGGAGCTGGGGCCAACGTCCTGACTTTC
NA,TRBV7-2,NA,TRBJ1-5,CASSLVRAPNQPQHF,TGTGCCAGCAGCTTAGTAAGGGCCCCCAATCAGCCCCAGCATTTT
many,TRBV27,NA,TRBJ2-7,CASSPSTPYEQYF,TGTGCCAGCAGCCCTTCCACACCCTACGAGCAGTACTTC
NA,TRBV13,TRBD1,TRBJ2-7,CASSTGQVGYYEQYF,TGTGCCAGCAGCACAGGACAGGTGGGCTACTACGAGCAGTACTTC
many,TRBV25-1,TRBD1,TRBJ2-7,CASKGQGISYEQYF,TGTGCCAGCAAGGGACAGGGTATTTCCTACGAGCAGTACTTC
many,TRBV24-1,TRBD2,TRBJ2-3,CATSGLAGEVLTDTQYF,TGTGCCACCAGCGGACTAGCGGGAGAAGTTTTGACAGATACGCAGTATTTT
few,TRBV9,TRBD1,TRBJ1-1,CASSGTGVTEAFF,TGTGCCAGCAGCGGCACAGGGGTCACTGAAGCTTTCTTT
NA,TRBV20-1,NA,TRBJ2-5,CSGGETQYF,TGCAGCGGTGGGGAGACCCAGTACTTC
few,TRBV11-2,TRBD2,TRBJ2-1,CASRDWREDSSPQFF,TGTGCCAGCAGGGACTGGCGGGAGGACTCCTCACCGCAGTTCTTC
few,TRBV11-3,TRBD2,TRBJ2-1,CASSLTSGRPGDEQFF,TGTGCCAGCAGCTTAACTAGCGGGAGACCAGGCGATGAGCAGTTCTTC
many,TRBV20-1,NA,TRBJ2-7,CSARELTQREQYF,TGCAGTGCTAGAGAACTTACTCAGCGCGAGCAGTACTTC
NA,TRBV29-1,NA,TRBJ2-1,CSARTQEGYNEQFF,TGCAGCGCCAGGACCCAGGAGGGCTACAATGAGCAGTTCTTC
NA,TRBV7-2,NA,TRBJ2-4,CASSSQTPAKNIQYF,TGTGCCAGCAGCTCTCAAACACCGGCCAAAAACATTCAGTACTTC
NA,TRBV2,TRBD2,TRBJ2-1,CASRTGTSGSNEQFF,TGTGCCAGCAGGACCGGGACTAGCGGGAGTAATGAGCAGTTCTTC
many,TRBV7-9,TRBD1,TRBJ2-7,CASSPRDRAYEQYF,TGTGCCAGCAGCCCGAGGGACAGAGCCTACGAGCAGTACTTC
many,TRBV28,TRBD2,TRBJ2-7,CASSSYPLWTSGIPLVDEQYF,TGTGCCAGCAGTTCCTACCCTTTGTGGACTAGCGGGATTCCCCTAGTCGACGAGCAGTACTTC
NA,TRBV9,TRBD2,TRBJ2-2,CASGTSGRTTGELFF,TGTGCCAGCGGAACTAGCGGGAGGACCACCGGGGAGCTGTTTTTT
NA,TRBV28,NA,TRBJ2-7,CASSTTVYEQYF,TGTGCCAGCAGCACGACAGTCTACGAGCAGTACTTC
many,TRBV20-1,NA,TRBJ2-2,CSARAGNTNTGELFF,TGCAGTGCTAGGGCAGGGAACACGAACACCGGGGAGCTGTTTTTT
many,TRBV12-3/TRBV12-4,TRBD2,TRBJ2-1,CASSFGGSLENEQFF,TGTGCCAGCAGTTTTGGCGGGAGCCTCGAAAATGAGCAGTTCTTC
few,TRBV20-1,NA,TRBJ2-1,CSASFHNEQFF,TGCAGTGCTAGCTTCCACAATGAGCAGTTCTTC
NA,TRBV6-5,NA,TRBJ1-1,CASTAPFGGTTEAFF,TGTGCCAGCACGGCCCCTTTTGGGGGGACCACTGAAGCTTTCTTT
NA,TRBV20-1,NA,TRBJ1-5,CSAGGLYSNQPQHF,TGCAGTGCTGGGGGACTTTATAGCAATCAGCCCCAGCATTTT
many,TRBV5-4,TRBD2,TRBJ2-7,CASSLSGRIYEQYF,TGTGCCAGCAGCTTAAGCGGGAGGATCTACGAGCAGTACTTC
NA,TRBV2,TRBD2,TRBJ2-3,CASRRALAGSGTQYF,TGTGCCAGCAGGAGGGCGCTAGCGGGGTCAGGTACGCAGTATTTT
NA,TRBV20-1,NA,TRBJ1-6,CSARDTQASYNSPLHF,TGCAGTGCTAGAGATACCCAAGCGTCCTATAATTCACCCCTCCACTTT
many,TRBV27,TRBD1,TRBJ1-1,CASYQGATEAFF,TGTGCCAGTTACCAGGGGGCCACTGAAGCTTTCTTT
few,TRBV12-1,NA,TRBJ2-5,CATWGGPRETQYF,TGTGCCACCTGGGGAGGGCCAAGGGAGACCCAGTACTTC
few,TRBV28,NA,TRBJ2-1,CASRVDGNSYNEQFF,TGTGCCAGCAGGGTGGACGGGAACTCCTACAATGAGCAGTTCTTC
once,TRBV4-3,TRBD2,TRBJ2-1,CASSQSGTSGNEQFF,TGCGCCAGCAGCCAATCCGGGACTAGCGGCAATGAGCAGTTCTTC
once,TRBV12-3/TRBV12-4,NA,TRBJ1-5,CASSLAHLTGNQPPHF,TGTGCCAGCAGTTTAGCGCACCTGACAGGCAATCAGCCCCCGCATTTT
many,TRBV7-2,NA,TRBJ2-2,CASSLPRGGSGTGELFF,TGTGCCAGCAGCCTCCCTAGAGGGGGATCGGGGACCGGGGAGCTGTTTTTT
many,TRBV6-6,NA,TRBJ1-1,CASSYSSGVAEAFF,TGTGCCAGCAGTTACAGTTCAGGGGTCGCTGAAGCTTTCTTT
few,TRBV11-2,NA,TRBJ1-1,CASSINRVGTEAFF,TGTGCCAGCAGCATTAACAGGGTCGGGACTGAAGCTTTCTTT
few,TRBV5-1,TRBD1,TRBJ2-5,CASSFAPGQGQETQYF,TGCGCCAGCAGCTTCGCTCCTGGACAGGGCCAAGAGACCCAGTACTTC
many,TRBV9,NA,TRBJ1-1,CASSVVGTGEAFF,TGTGCCAGCAGCGTAGTAGGAACAGGCGAAGCTTTCTTT
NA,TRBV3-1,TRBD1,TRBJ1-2,CASSPRTGTNYGYTF,TGTGCCAGCAGCCCCAGGACAGGGACTAACTATGGCTACACCTTC
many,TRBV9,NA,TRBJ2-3,CASSTRTGGIDTQYF,TGTGCCAGCAGCACTCGGACTGGGGGGATCGATACGCAGTATTTT
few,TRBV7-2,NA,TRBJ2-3,CASRVGQGLTDTQYF,TGTGCCAGCAGGGTGGGGCAGGGGCTTACAGATACGCAGTATTTT
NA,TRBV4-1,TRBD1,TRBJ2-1,CASSQGTGALIYNEQFF,TGCGCCAGCAGCCAAGGGACAGGGGCGCTTATATACAATGAGCAGTTCTTC
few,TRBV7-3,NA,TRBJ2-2,CASSPGGQRRSNTGELFF,TGTGCCAGCAGCCCCGGGGGCCAGAGGCGGTCGAACACCGGGGAGCTGTTTTTT
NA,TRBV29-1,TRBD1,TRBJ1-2,CSALTGSYGYTF,TGCAGCGCCCTGACAGGGTCCTATGGCTACACCTTC